This T cell receptor (beta chain) was sequenced in a study of regulatory T cells in long-lasting Graves disease. Findings and limits, study-wide: Among the persistent patients, roughly 2,500 public clonotypes were shared, more than the approximately 960 shared among new patients.

Library construction for TCR beta used iRepertoire HTBI primers and Arm-PCR of CDR3 regions. Each CDR3 protein gets one entry after TCRdb re-called the multiplex PCR reads with MiXCR. The profile shows about 350,000 distinct CDR3 sequences, around 15% of them singletons. As to this clonotype: Its antigen is undetermined.

The sample's time point: newly diagnosed GD, antithyroid drugs for less than 3 months. PBMCs provided the RNA from which the TCR library was made. Peripheral blood, at about 10 milliliters, went into EDTA tubes. These data also formed part of another study, on T cells in Graves' hyperthyroidism and ophthalmopathy. That paper notes: Carried out on the TCR CDR3, a first-round RT-PCR used the HTBI primer set. Most thyroid-expanded clonotypes above 0.001 were also found in blood.

The TCR was taken from a woman under 30 with Graves disease. The specimen was peripheral blood mononuclear cells (PBMCs), collected at new diagnosis, from a patient treated with antithyroid drugs.

CDR3: CASTEGLAGAADTQYF. CDR3 coding DNA: TGCGCCAGCACCGAGGGACTAGCGGGAGCGGCAGATACGCAGTATTTT. J is TRBJ2-3 and V is TRBV5-1, with 14 bases identical to TRBD2. Losses at the gene ends were 6 bases for V and 4 bases for J; bases not matched to a gene: 7. In germline, CDR1 is SGHRS, CDR2 YFSETQ. This CDR3 is built from 16 residues.